These T cell receptor beta chains were read from a single sample in a study of blood T cell repertoires in COVID-19. Profiled with immunoSEQ multiplex PCR; TCRdb holds only in-frame clones, not every one. The sample includes hundreds of thousands of clones, approximately 87% of them seen just once. Input material: PBMCs or T cells enriched from blood (not recorded which). These receptor sequences come from a woman aged 45-65 years in a cohort exposed to, infected with or recovered from COVID-19 (not recorded which). The CDR3 runs from the conserved cysteine through the conserved F or W. The D gene is left open where the match is weak. Expanded clones get a size class; other rows say once, few or many, or leave the size out.

clone_size,d_call,v_call,j_call,cdr3_aa,cdr3_nt
-,-,TRBV10-3,TRBJ2-1,CAISDRGSRVDEQFF,TGTGCCATCAGTGACAGGGGATCTCGGGTCGATGAGCAGTTCTTC
-,-,TRBV5-1,TRBJ1-2,CASSLRTDYGYTF,TGCGCCAGCAGCCTAAGGACAGACTATGGCTACACCTTC
-,-,TRBV28,TRBJ2-7,CASSFLPAPVSGEQYF,TGTGCCAGCAGTTTTCTTCCGGCTCCGGTATCGGGCGAGCAGTACTTC
-,-,TRBV19,TRBJ1-3,CASSIGSGNTIYF,TGTGCCAGTAGTATCGGCTCTGGAAACACCATATATTTT
-,TRBD1,TRBV19,TRBJ1-2,CASSTPRGSHGYTF,TGTGCCAGTAGTACCCCCAGGGGGTCCCATGGCTACACCTTC
-,-,TRBV27,TRBJ1-1,CASSPNIGGTEAFF,TGTGCCAGCAGTCCAAATATCGGGGGAACTGAAGCTTTCTTT
-,TRBD1,TRBV6-6,TRBJ2-7,CASSYATGVREQYF,TGTGCCAGCAGTTACGCGACAGGGGTTAGGGAGCAGTACTTC
-,TRBD1,TRBV7-2,TRBJ1-2,CASSSGQGARGYGYTF,TGTGCCAGCAGTTCGGGACAGGGGGCCAGGGGCTATGGCTACACCTTC
few,TRBD1,TRBV7-2,TRBJ2-2,CASSAYGTGATGELFF,TGTGCCAGCAGCGCTTACGGGACAGGGGCCACCGGGGAGCTGTTTTTT
-,TRBD1,TRBV30,TRBJ2-7,CAWRATPDRGGNSYEQYF,TGTGCCTGGAGAGCCACCCCGGACAGGGGGGGGAACTCCTACGAGCAGTACTTC
-,-,TRBV2,TRBJ1-1,CASRAESTTEAFF,TGTGCCAGCAGGGCTGAATCCACGACTGAAGCTTTCTTT
-,-,TRBV30,TRBJ1-5,CAWRAPGGGQPQHF,TGTGCCTGGAGAGCGCCGGGGGGCGGGCAGCCCCAGCATTTT
-,-,TRBV5-1,TRBJ1-1,CASSPSGGRSNTEAFF,TGCGCCAGCAGCCCATCAGGTGGCAGATCGAACACTGAAGCTTTCTTT
-,-,TRBV6-5,TRBJ1-5,CASKVGRAWNQPQHF,TGTGCCAGCAAGGTAGGGAGGGCTTGGAATCAGCCCCAGCATTTT
-,-,TRBV5-5,TRBJ1-2,CASSLSPGYLCTF,TGTGCCAGCAGCTTGAGTCCGGGGTACCTGTGCACCTTC
few,-,TRBV30,TRBJ2-7,CAWSVIQGRSGEQYF,TGTGCCTGGAGTGTAATCCAGGGGAGATCTGGGGAGCAGTACTTC
-,-,TRBV29-1,TRBJ1-2,CSVEITGNYGYTF,TGCAGCGTTGAGATTACAGGGAACTATGGCTACACCTTC
-,-,TRBV27,TRBJ1-2,CASRLRPAGGYTF,TGTGCCAGCAGACTTCGGCCCGCGGGAGGCTACACCTTC
-,TRBD2,TRBV29-1,TRBJ2-7,CSARSAGGPYEQYF,TGCAGCGCCCGCTCCGCGGGGGGCCCCTACGAGCAGTACTTC
-,TRBD2,TRBV25-1,TRBJ2-5,CASSRSGGDRAQYF,TGTGCCAGCAGTAGGAGCGGGGGGGATCGGGCCCAGTACTTC
few,-,TRBV7-3,TRBJ1-1,CASSLILATEAFF,TGTGCCAGCAGCTTAATCCTGGCCACTGAAGCTTTCTTT
few,-,TRBV2,TRBJ1-5,CASSSRDQPQHF,TGTGCCAGCAGTAGTAGAGATCAGCCCCAGCATTTT
-,TRBD2,TRBV28,TRBJ2-1,CASSSGTTRNEQFF,TGTGCCAGCAGTTCTGGGACTACCCGAAATGAGCAGTTCTTC
-,TRBD1,TRBV11-3,TRBJ2-3,CASSPRTGAGTDTQYF,TGTGCCAGCAGCCCACGGACAGGGGCCGGCACAGATACGCAGTATTTT
-,-,TRBV9,TRBJ2-3,CASSVEQGFNTQYF,TGTGCCAGCAGCGTAGAGCAGGGGTTCAATACGCAGTATTTT
-,-,TRBV4-3,TRBJ1-2,CASSQDTFGVRGYTF,TGCGCCAGCAGCCAAGATACGTTCGGGGTTCGGGGCTACACCTTC
-,TRBD1,TRBV7-3,TRBJ1-2,CASSDRGGYGYTF,TGTGCCAGCAGCGACAGGGGCGGCTATGGCTACACCTTC
once,TRBD2,TRBV2,TRBJ2-3,CASKSGGGFGTQYF,TGTGCCAGCAAGTCTGGCGGGGGGTTTGGTACGCAGTATTTT
-,-,TRBV30,TRBJ1-5,CAWSVGGSSNQPQHF,TGTGCCTGGAGTGTAGGAGGTTCCAGCAATCAGCCCCAGCATTTT
-,TRBD1,TRBV5-5,TRBJ1-1,CASSLGQGATEAFF,TGTGCCAGCAGCCTGGGACAGGGGGCTACTGAAGCTTTCTTT
-,TRBD2,TRBV30,TRBJ2-3,CAWRDTLGLAGVSTDTQYF,TGTGCCTGGAGGGACACCTTGGGACTAGCGGGTGTCAGCACAGATACGCAGTATTTT
-,-,TRBV6-2/TRBV6-3,TRBJ1-6,CASSYSRDRTNSYNSPLHF,TGTGCCAGCAGTTACTCGAGAGACAGGACGAACTCCTATAATTCACCCCTCCACTTT